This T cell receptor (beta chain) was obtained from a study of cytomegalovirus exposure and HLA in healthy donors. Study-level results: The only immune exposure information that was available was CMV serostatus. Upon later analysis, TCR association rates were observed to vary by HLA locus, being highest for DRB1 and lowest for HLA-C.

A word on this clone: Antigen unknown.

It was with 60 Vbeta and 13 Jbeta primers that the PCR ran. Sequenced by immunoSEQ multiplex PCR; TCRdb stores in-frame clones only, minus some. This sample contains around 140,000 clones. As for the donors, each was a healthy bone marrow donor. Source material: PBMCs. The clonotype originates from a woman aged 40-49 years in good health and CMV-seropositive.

CDR3 protein: CASSPRADYYNEQFF. CDR3 coding DNA: TGTGCCAGCAGCCCACGGGCGGACTACTACAATGAGCAGTTCTTC. The V and J genes are TRBV7-9 and TRBJ2-1; D is possibly TRBD2 (6 bases). The CDR3 runs to 15 residues. Germline V gene sequence: CDR1 SEHNR, CDR2 FQNEAQ (reference sequence). The V gene lost 5 bases and the J gene lost 3 bases, with 14 bases spanning the gap.